Listed below are T cell receptor beta chains from one sample, sequenced in a study of OX40 agonist ivuxolimab in advanced cancers. Assay: immunoSEQ multiplex PCR; the TCRdb copy retains only in-frame clones and omits some. The sample holds tens of thousands of clones, approximately 91% seen once. Source: CD4+ or CD8+ T cells sorted from blood, taken in a trial of the OX40 agonist ivuxolimab. The receptors originated from an adult with an advanced solid tumor such as melanoma, head and neck, liver or kidney cancer. The CDR3 runs from the conserved cysteine through the conserved F or W. The order of the fields is D gene, clone size, J gene, V gene, CDR3 protein, CDR3 DNA. The D gene is left open where the match is weak. Size values are once, few and many counts, or a class for expanded clones, and some rows have none.

D gene: NA; clone size: NA; J gene: TRBJ2-5; V gene: TRBV5-8; CDR3 protein: CASSLGLGQETQYF; CDR3 DNA: TGTGCCAGCAGCTTGGGGCTCGGACAAGAGACCCAGTACTTC
D gene: NA; clone size: few; J gene: TRBJ1-2; V gene: TRBV21-1; CDR3 protein: CASSKEEGSYGYTF; CDR3 DNA: TGTGCCAGCAGCAAAGAGGAAGGAAGCTATGGCTACACCTTC
D gene: TRBD1; clone size: NA; J gene: TRBJ1-5; V gene: TRBV6-5; CDR3 protein: CASSTRQGSNQPQHF; CDR3 DNA: TGTGCCAGCAGTACCAGACAGGGCAGCAATCAGCCCCAGCATTTT
D gene: NA; clone size: NA; J gene: TRBJ1-3; V gene: TRBV5-1; CDR3 protein: CASSYSVNVPSGNTIYF; CDR3 DNA: TGCGCCAGCAGCTACTCGGTGAACGTACCTTCTGGAAACACCATATATTTT
D gene: NA; clone size: NA; J gene: TRBJ1-1; V gene: TRBV5-1; CDR3 protein: CASSLVGGRMNTEAFF; CDR3 DNA: TGCGCCAGCAGCTTGGTCGGGGGGCGCATGAACACTGAAGCTTTCTTT
D gene: NA; clone size: once; J gene: TRBJ2-1; V gene: TRBV27; CDR3 protein: CASSLASWPNEQFF; CDR3 DNA: TGTGCCAGCAGTTTGGCATCCTGGCCCAATGAGCAGTTCTTC
D gene: NA; clone size: NA; J gene: TRBJ1-1; V gene: TRBV4-1; CDR3 protein: CASSQGRGYTEAFF; CDR3 DNA: TGCGCCAGCAGCCAAGGGCGGGGGTACACTGAAGCTTTCTTT
D gene: TRBD2; clone size: NA; J gene: TRBJ2-1; V gene: TRBV9; CDR3 protein: CASSVEVAGGPNEQFF; CDR3 DNA: TGTGCCAGCAGCGTAGAAGTAGCGGGAGGGCCGAATGAGCAGTTCTTC
D gene: NA; clone size: NA; J gene: TRBJ2-5; V gene: TRBV15; CDR3 protein: CATSRDGGAGTQYF; CDR3 DNA: TGTGCCACCAGCAGAGATGGGGGGGCCGGGACCCAGTACTTC
D gene: TRBD1; clone size: NA; J gene: TRBJ1-1; V gene: TRBV18; CDR3 protein: CASSPPGQGATEAFF; CDR3 DNA: TGTGCCAGCTCACCTCCGGGACAGGGTGCCACTGAAGCTTTCTTT
D gene: TRBD2; clone size: NA; J gene: TRBJ2-7; V gene: TRBV4-2; CDR3 protein: CASSQEGTRGYEQYF; CDR3 DNA: TGTGCCAGCAGCCAAGAAGGGACTAGGGGCTACGAGCAGTACTTC
D gene: NA; clone size: once; J gene: TRBJ2-7; V gene: TRBV6-1; CDR3 protein: CASADGPDGYEQYF; CDR3 DNA: TGTGCCAGCGCCGACGGCCCTGATGGCTACGAGCAGTACTTC
D gene: NA; clone size: NA; J gene: TRBJ2-5; V gene: TRBV5-4; CDR3 protein: CASSLASPPYQETQYF; CDR3 DNA: TGTGCCAGCAGCTTGGCTAGCCCACCGTACCAAGAGACCCAGTACTTC
D gene: NA; clone size: NA; J gene: TRBJ1-5; V gene: TRBV9; CDR3 protein: CASSVSGGGNQPQHF; CDR3 DNA: TGTGCCAGCAGCGTCAGTGGAGGTGGGAATCAGCCCCAGCATTTT
D gene: NA; clone size: NA; J gene: TRBJ2-7; V gene: TRBV7-8; CDR3 protein: CASSLRQASGEQYF; CDR3 DNA: TGTGCCAGCAGCTTACGGCAGGCCAGCGGCGAGCAGTACTTC
D gene: NA; clone size: NA; J gene: TRBJ2-1; V gene: TRBV10-3; CDR3 protein: CAISPGTNEQFF; CDR3 DNA: TGTGCCATCAGTCCCGGGACAAATGAGCAGTTCTTC
D gene: TRBD2; clone size: few; J gene: TRBJ2-2; V gene: TRBV7-3; CDR3 protein: CASSLTGGPTGELFF; CDR3 DNA: TGTGCCAGCAGCTTAACGGGAGGGCCTACCGGGGAGCTGTTTTTT
D gene: NA; clone size: NA; J gene: TRBJ1-1; V gene: TRBV12-5; CDR3 protein: CASGLVLGASLNTEAFF; CDR3 DNA: TGTGCTAGTGGTTTGGTACTGGGCGCCAGTCTGAACACTGAAGCTTTCTTT
D gene: TRBD1; clone size: NA; J gene: TRBJ2-2; V gene: TRBV7-9; CDR3 protein: CASSPDRVGTGELFF; CDR3 DNA: TGTGCCAGCAGCCCGGACAGGGTTGGCACCGGGGAGCTGTTTTTT
D gene: NA; clone size: NA; J gene: TRBJ2-7; V gene: TRBV7-8; CDR3 protein: CASSPIGSGNYEQYF; CDR3 DNA: TGTGCCAGCAGCCCGATTGGGTCAGGGAACTACGAGCAGTACTTC
D gene: NA; clone size: NA; J gene: TRBJ2-5; V gene: TRBV4-1; CDR3 protein: CASSQEPRGDQETQYF; CDR3 DNA: TGCGCCAGCAGCCAAGAACCCAGAGGGGACCAAGAGACCCAGTACTTC
D gene: NA; clone size: few; J gene: TRBJ1-1; V gene: TRBV29-1; CDR3 protein: CSTTGLTEAFF; CDR3 DNA: TGCAGCACGACAGGCCTCACTGAAGCTTTCTTT
D gene: NA; clone size: NA; J gene: TRBJ2-3; V gene: TRBV19; CDR3 protein: CASSTKRGWTDTQYF; CDR3 DNA: TGTGCCAGTAGTACAAAGCGCGGATGGACAGATACGCAGTATTTT
D gene: NA; clone size: NA; J gene: TRBJ2-1; V gene: TRBV4-2; CDR3 protein: CASSQELTRSLYNEQFF; CDR3 DNA: TGTGCCAGCAGCCAAGAACTAACGCGGTCTCTTTACAATGAGCAGTTCTTC
D gene: NA; clone size: NA; J gene: TRBJ1-2; V gene: TRBV11-2; CDR3 protein: CASSLNHGAGYGYTF; CDR3 DNA: TGTGCCAGCAGCTTAAATCATGGGGCTGGGTATGGCTACACCTTC
D gene: NA; clone size: NA; J gene: TRBJ2-5; V gene: TRBV18; CDR3 protein: CASSQLGEAETQYF; CDR3 DNA: TGTGCCAGCTCACAACTCGGGGAGGCGGAGACCCAGTACTTC
D gene: TRBD2; clone size: NA; J gene: TRBJ2-7; V gene: TRBV2; CDR3 protein: CASRKISGGSYEQYF; CDR3 DNA: TGTGCCAGCAGGAAGATTAGCGGGGGTTCCTACGAGCAGTACTTC